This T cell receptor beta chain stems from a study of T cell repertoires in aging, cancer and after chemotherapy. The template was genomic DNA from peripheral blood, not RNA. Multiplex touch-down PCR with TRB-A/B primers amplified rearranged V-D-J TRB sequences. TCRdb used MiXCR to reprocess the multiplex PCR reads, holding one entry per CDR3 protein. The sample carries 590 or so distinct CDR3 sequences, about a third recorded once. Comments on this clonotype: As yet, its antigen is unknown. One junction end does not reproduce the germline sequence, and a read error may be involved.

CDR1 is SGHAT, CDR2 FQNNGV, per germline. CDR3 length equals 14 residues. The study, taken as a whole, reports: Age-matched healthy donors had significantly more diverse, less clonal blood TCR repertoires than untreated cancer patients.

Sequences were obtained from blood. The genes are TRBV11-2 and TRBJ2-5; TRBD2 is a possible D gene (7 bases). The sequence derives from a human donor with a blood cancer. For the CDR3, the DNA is TGCGCCAGCAGCTGGACGGGGGGCTGGGAGACCCAGTACTTC. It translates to CASSWTGGWETQYF.